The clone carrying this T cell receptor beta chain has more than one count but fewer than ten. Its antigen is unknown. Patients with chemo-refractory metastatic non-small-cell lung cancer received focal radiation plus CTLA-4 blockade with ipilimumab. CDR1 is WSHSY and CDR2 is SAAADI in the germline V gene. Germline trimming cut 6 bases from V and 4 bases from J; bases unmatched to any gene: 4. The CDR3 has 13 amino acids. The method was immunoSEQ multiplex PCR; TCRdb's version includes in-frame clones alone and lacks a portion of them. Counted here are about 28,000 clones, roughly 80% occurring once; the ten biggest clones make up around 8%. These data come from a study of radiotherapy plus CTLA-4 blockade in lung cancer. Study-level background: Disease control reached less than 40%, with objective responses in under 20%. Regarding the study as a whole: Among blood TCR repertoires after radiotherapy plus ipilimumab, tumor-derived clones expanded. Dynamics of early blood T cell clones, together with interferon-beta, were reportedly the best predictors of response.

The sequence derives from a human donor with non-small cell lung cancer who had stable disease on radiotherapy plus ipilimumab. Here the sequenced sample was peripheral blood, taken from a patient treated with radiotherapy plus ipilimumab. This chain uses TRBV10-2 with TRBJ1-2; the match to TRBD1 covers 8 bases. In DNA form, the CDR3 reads TGCGCCAGCAGCGCCCAGGGGGCCTATGGCTACACCTTC. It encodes CASSAQGAYGYTF.